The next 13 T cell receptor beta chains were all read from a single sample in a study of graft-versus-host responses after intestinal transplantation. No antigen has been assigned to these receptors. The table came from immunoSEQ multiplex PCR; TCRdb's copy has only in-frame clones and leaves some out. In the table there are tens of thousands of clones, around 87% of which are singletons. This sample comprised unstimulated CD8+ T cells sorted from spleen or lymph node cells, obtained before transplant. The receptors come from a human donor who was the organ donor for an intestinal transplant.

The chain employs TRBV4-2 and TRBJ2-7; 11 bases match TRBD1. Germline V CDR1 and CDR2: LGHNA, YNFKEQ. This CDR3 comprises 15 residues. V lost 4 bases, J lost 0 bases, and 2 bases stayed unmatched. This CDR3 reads CASSPGTGGSYEQYV. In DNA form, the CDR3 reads TGTGCCAGCAGCCCTGGGACAGGGGGCTCCTACGAGCAGTACGTC.

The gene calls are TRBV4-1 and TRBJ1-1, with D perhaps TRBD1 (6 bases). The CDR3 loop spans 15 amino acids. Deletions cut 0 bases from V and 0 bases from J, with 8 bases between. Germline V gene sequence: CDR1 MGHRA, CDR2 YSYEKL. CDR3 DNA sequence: TGCGCCAGCAGCCAAGATCGACAGGTGAACACTGAAGCTTTCTTT. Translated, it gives CASSQDRQVNTEAFF.

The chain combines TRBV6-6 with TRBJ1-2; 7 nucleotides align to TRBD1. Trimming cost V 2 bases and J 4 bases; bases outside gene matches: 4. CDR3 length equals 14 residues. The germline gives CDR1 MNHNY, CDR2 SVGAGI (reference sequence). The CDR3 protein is CASSYGDSVYGYTF. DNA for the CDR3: TGTGCCAGCAGTTACGGGGACAGCGTCTATGGCTACACCTTC.

Here the CDR3 DNA reads TGCGCCAGCAGCCAAGATAATAGGGGGCGCGACACTGAAGCTTTCTTT. Its protein product is CASSQDNRGRDTEAFF. The chain combines TRBV4-3 with TRBJ1-1; 7 bases match TRBD1. Germline assignment: CDR1 LGHNA and CDR2 YSLEER. This CDR3 contains 16 residues. V shed 0 bases and J 3 bases; nucleotides not matched to a gene: 7.

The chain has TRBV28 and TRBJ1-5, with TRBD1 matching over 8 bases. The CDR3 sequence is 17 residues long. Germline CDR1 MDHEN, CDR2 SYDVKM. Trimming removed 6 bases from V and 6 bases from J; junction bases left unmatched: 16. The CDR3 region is CASSRPSKYRGAQPQHF. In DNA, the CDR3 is TGTGCCAGCAGCAGACCATCAAAATACAGGGGGGCTCAGCCCCAGCATTTT. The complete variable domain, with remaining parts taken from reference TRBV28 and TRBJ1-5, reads DVKVTQSSRYLVKRTGEKVFLECVQDMDHENMFWYRQDPGLGLRLIYFSYDVKMKEKGDIPEGYSVSREKKERFSLILESASTNQTSMYLCASSRPSKYRGAQPQHFGDGTRLSIL.

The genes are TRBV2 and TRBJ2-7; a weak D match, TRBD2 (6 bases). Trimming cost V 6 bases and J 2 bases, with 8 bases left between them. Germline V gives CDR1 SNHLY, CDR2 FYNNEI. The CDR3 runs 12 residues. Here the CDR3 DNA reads TGTGCCAGCAGACGGGAGACCTACGAGCAGTACGTC. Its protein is CASRRETYEQYV.

The CDR3 DNA is TGTGCCAGCAGCGTAAACGGGGGAGGAGATACGCAGTATTTT. Its translation: CASSVNGGGDTQYF. The chain has TRBV9 and TRBJ2-3; D might be TRBD2 (6 bases). V shed 1 base and J shed 5 bases, with 11 bases lying between them. The germline V gene has CDR1 SGDLS and CDR2 YYNGEE. The CDR3 has 14 amino acids.

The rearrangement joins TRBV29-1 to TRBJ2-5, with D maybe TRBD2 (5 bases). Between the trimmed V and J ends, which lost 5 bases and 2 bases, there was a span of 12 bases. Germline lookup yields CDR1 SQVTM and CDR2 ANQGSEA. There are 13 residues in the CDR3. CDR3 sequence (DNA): TGCAGCGTTACGGACTTTACGCAAGAGACCCAGTACTTC. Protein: CSVTDFTQETQYF.

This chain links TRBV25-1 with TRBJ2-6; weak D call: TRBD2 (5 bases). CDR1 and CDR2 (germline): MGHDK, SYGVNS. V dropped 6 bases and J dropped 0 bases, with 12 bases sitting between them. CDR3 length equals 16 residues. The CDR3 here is CASRGSTGSGANVLTF. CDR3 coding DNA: TGTGCCAGCAGAGGGAGTACGGGCTCTGGGGCCAACGTCCTGACTTTC.

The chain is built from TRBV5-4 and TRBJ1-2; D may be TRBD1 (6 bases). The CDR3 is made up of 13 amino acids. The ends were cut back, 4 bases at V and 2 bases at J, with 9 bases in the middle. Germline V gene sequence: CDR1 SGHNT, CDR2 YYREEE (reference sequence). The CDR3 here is CASSPQGNYGYTF. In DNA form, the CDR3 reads TGTGCCAGCAGCCCACAGGGAAACTATGGCTACACCTTC.

CDR3 bases: TGTGCCAGCACTCAGGGGACAGTTAGCAATCAGCCCCAGCATTTT. This encodes CASTQGTVSNQPQHF. V usage is TRBV28 and J usage is TRBJ1-5, with 7 bases aligning to TRBD1. Trimming at V came to 7 bases and at J to 0 bases, leaving 6 bases not matched to a gene. The CDR3 extends over 15 amino acids. Per germline, CDR1 MDHEN and CDR2 SYDVKM.

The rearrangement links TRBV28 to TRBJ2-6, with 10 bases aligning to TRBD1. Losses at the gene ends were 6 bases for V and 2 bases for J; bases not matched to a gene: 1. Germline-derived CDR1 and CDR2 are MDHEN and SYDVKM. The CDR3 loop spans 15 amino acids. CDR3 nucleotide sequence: TGTGCCAGCAGGACAGGGGGCGCTGGGGCCAACGTCCTGACTTTC. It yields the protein CASRTGGAGANVLTF.

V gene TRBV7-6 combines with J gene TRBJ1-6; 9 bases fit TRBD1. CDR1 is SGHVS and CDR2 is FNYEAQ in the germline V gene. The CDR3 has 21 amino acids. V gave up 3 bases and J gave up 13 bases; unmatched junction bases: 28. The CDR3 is CASSFHSLSGQGFFPIHPLHF. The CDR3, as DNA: TGTGCCAGCAGCTTCCACTCCCTTTCGGGACAGGGCTTCTTCCCAATTCACCCCCTCCACTTT. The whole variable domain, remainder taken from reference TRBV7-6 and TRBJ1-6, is GAGVSQSPRYKVTKRGQDVALRCDPISGHVSLYWYRQALGQGPEFLTYFNYEAQQDKSGLPNDRFSAERPEGSISTLTIQRTEQRDSAMYRCASSFHSLSGQGFFPIHPLHFGNGTRLTVT.